The 7 T cell receptor beta chains below come from one sample, sequenced in a study of blood T cell repertoires in COVID-19. Profiled with immunoSEQ multiplex PCR; TCRdb holds only in-frame clones, not every one. The sample lists about 320,000 clones; 86% were seen once. Source material: peripheral blood. Receptors were obtained from a woman aged 50 to 60 with acute or convalescent COVID-19.

V gene TRBV28 combines with J gene TRBJ2-1; perhaps TRBD2 as D (6 bases). The CDR3 is 15 amino acids. Trimming took off 3 bases at V and 3 bases at J, with 12 bases between the two ends. Germline assignment: CDR1 MDHEN and CDR2 SYDVKM. CDR3 in amino acids: CASSLGGGFYNEQFF. In DNA form, the CDR3 reads TGTGCCAGCAGTTTGGGGGGAGGCTTCTACAATGAGCAGTTCTTC.

This chain uses TRBV7-9 with TRBJ2-5; possible D gene TRBD1, 5 bases. The germline V gene has CDR1 SEHNR and CDR2 FQNEAQ (reference sequence). The V and J ends lost 3 bases and 3 bases respectively, with 11 bases between them. The CDR3 extends over 14 amino acids. For the CDR3, the DNA is TGTGCCAGCAGCTTGGACAAAGTGAAAGAGACCCAGTACTTC. It encodes CASSLDKVKETQYF.

This chain uses TRBV28 with TRBJ1-1; D gene ambiguous. Germline V gives CDR1 MDHEN, CDR2 SYDVKM. Between the trimmed V and J ends, which lost 7 bases and 6 bases, there was a span of 12 bases. This CDR3 has 12 amino acids. The CDR3 bases are TGTGCCAGCATGGTGATCGGGGCTGAAGCTTTCTTT. As protein: CASMVIGAEAFF.

The rearrangement joins TRBV7-2 to TRBJ2-7; D is unclear. The CDR3 spans 15 residues. Trimming stripped 5 bases from V and 1 base from J, with 15 bases between. Germline assignment: CDR1 SGHTA and CDR2 FQGNSA. Here the CDR3 DNA reads TGTGCCAGCAGCCCCCGGGTAGCTATATCCTACGAGCAGTACTTC. Protein product: CASSPRVAISYEQYF.

The genes are TRBV7-2 and TRBJ2-3; D may be TRBD1 (6 bases). Germline loops: CDR1 SGHTA, CDR2 FQGNSA. This CDR3 has 12 residues. V was shortened by 5 bases and J by 7 bases, with 10 bases between the two germline ends. CDR3 amino acids: CASSPQGYTQYF. CDR3 sequence (DNA): TGTGCCAGCAGCCCACAGGGATATACGCAGTATTTT.

The CDR3 reads CASGGLAGGTNTGELFF. The CDR3, as DNA: TGTGCCAGCGGGGGACTAGCGGGAGGAACGAACACCGGGGAGCTGTTTTTT. The chain employs TRBV9 and TRBJ2-2, with TRBD2 matching 15 bases. Germline V gene sequence: CDR1 SGDLS, CDR2 YYNGEE. J lost 0 bases, V lost 7 bases, and 4 bases had no gene match. There are 17 residues in the CDR3.

The gene calls are TRBV7-9 and TRBJ2-6; 9 nucleotides agree with TRBD1. Germline CDR1 SEHNR, CDR2 FQNEAQ (reference sequence). The CDR3 extends over 18 amino acids. J lost 4 bases, V lost 5 bases, and 12 bases had no gene match. The CDR3 spells CASSRALGTGSGANVLTF. The CDR3 DNA reads as TGTGCCAGCAGCCGTGCTCTCGGGACAGGGTCCGGGGCCAACGTCCTGACTTTC.